These 18 T cell receptor beta chains came from one sample sequenced in a study of blood T cell repertoires in COVID-19. TCRdb's copy holds only in-frame clones and misses some; the assay was immunoSEQ multiplex PCR. The sample holds about 200,000 clones; roughly 88% are singletons and the top ten take 5% to 7%. Sequencing used PBMCs or T cells enriched from blood (not recorded which). The origin of the receptors is a man in his forties or fifties with acute COVID-19.

The chain employs TRBV19 and TRBJ2-1; TRBD2 might be the D (5 bases). Trimming stripped 8 bases from V and 9 bases from J, with 17 bases between. Germline V CDR1 and CDR2: LNHDA, SQIVND (reference sequence). The CDR3 loop spans 13 amino acids. The CDR3 DNA is TGTGCCAGTGCCAACGGGATACAAGGTGAGCAGTTCTTC. Translated: CASANGIQGEQFF.

The CDR3 region is CASSEDSGRHNEQFF. CDR3 in DNA: TGTGCCAGCAGTGAAGATTCGGGTCGACACAATGAGCAGTTCTTC. The genes are TRBV6-1 and TRBJ2-1; D remains unclear. The V gene's germline CDR1 is MNHNS and CDR2 SASEGT. The CDR3 sequence is 15 residues long. Between the trimmed V and J ends, which lost 1 base and 5 bases, there was a span of 12 bases.

The rearrangement uses TRBV28 and TRBJ1-5, with unresolved D. CDR3 length: 14 amino acids. Looked up from germline, CDR1 is MDHEN and CDR2 is SYDVKM. Trimming removed 6 bases at V and 0 bases at J, with 9 bases between. In DNA form, the CDR3 reads TGTGCCAGCAGGAAACATGCTAGCAATCAGCCCCAGCATTTT. Its protein product is CASRKHASNQPQHF.

V gene TRBV7-2 combines with J gene TRBJ2-7; TRBD2 matches at 9 bases. The germline V gene encodes CDR1 SGHTA and CDR2 FQGNSA. The CDR3 totals 15 residues. With 3 bases clipped from V and 3 bases from J, the junction kept 6 bases outside the gene matches. CDR3 loop: CASSFTSGQSYEQYF. CDR3 nucleotides: TGTGCCAGCAGCTTTACTAGCGGGCAAAGCTACGAGCAGTACTTC.

The chain couples TRBV18 to TRBJ1-1, with D possibly being TRBD1 (6 bases). Per the germline V gene, CDR1 is KGHSH and CDR2 is LQKENI. The CDR3 runs to 14 residues. V lost 4 bases and J lost 7, with 16 bases in between. The chain's CDR3 is CASSRNNQGSEAFF. CDR3 in DNA: TGTGCCAGCTCACGCAACAACCAGGGGAGTGAAGCTTTCTTT.

This chain joins TRBV4-2 and TRBJ1-1; D possibly corresponds to TRBD1 (5 bases). This CDR3 has 18 residues. Trimming shortened V by 2 bases and J by 1 base, and 20 bases separated the two germline ends. Germline CDR1 LGHNA, CDR2 YNFKEQ. CDR3 protein: CASSQLFHPTQGNTEAFF. Written as DNA, the CDR3 is TGTGCCAGCAGCCAACTCTTCCATCCTACGCAGGGGAACACTGAAGCTTTCTTT.

This chain connects TRBV10-1 to TRBJ2-7; the match to TRBD2 covers 12 bases. Germline V lookup: CDR1 WNHNN, CDR2 SYGVQD (reference sequence). The CDR3 runs to 13 residues. V was clipped by 8 bases and J by 2 bases; unmatched bases: 1. The CDR3 region is CASRLAGAYEQYF. The DNA of the CDR3 is TGCGCCAGCCGACTAGCGGGAGCCTACGAGCAGTACTTC.

This sequence joins TRBV6-1 and TRBJ2-7, with TRBD2 matching 7 bases. The junction had 7 bases not matched to a gene; V was cut back by 2 bases and J by 0 bases. The CDR3 totals 16 residues. Germline V CDR1 and CDR2: MNHNS, SASEGT. This chain's CDR3 is CASSEFASGRSYEQYF. In DNA form, the CDR3 reads TGTGCCAGCAGTGAATTTGCTAGCGGACGCTCCTACGAGCAGTACTTC.

The V gene is TRBV24-1, the J gene TRBJ2-1; 7 bases line up with TRBD1. The V and J ends lost 0 bases and 6 bases, in that order; junction bases with no gene match: 4. The germline V gene encodes CDR1 KGHDR and CDR2 SFDVKD. CDR3 length: 15 amino acids. Written as DNA, the CDR3 is TGTGCCACCAGTGATTTGCAGTACAGGGGCAATGAGCAGTTCTTC. This sequence encodes CATSDLQYRGNEQFF.

In this sample, this clone turned up a few times. V and J are TRBV28 and TRBJ2-2; D not certain. The CDR3 covers 13 residues. Trimming pared 7 bases from V and 5 bases from J, leaving 11 bases between. Germline V gene lookup returns CDR1 MDHEN and CDR2 SYDVKM. This CDR3 is CASIEHLTGELFF. The CDR3 DNA sequence: TGTGCCAGCATAGAGCATTTGACCGGGGAGCTGTTTTTT. Combining the CDR3 with reference TRBV28 and TRBJ2-2 gives the whole variable domain DVKVTQSSRYLVKRTGEKVFLECVQDMDHENMFWYRQDPGLGLRLIYFSYDVKMKEKGDIPEGYSVSREKKERFSLILESASTNQTSMYLCASIEHLTGELFFGEGSRLTVL.

The chain uses TRBV3-1 (or the pseudogene TRBV3-2) and TRBJ2-2; TRBD2 matches 7 bases. V gave up 4 bases and J gave up 4 bases; unmatched junction bases: 9. The CDR3 length is 16 residues. Germline V gives CDR1 LGHDT, CDR2 YNNKEL (reference sequence). The CDR3 DNA is TGTGCCAGCAGCCCTGGGGGGACTACTTCCACCGGGGAGCTGTTTTTT. This sequence encodes CASSPGGTTSTGELFF.

The CDR3 here is CASSQVASGLNNEQFF. As DNA, the CDR3 is TGTGCCAGCAGCCAAGTTGCTAGCGGATTAAACAATGAGCAGTTCTTC. The rearrangement joins TRBV4-2 to TRBJ2-1; 7 nucleotides agree with TRBD2. CDR1 and CDR2 (germline): LGHNA, YNFKEQ. This CDR3 contains 16 residues. V shed 1 base and J 5 bases; nucleotides not matched to a gene: 8.

The chain employs TRBV7-8 and TRBJ2-7; tentative D call: TRBD2 (6 bases). CDR1 and CDR2 from the germline V gene are SGHVS and FQNEAQ. The CDR3 covers 16 residues. Trimming pared 5 bases from V and 2 bases from J, leaving 19 bases between. In DNA, the CDR3 is TGTGCCAGCAGCCTCGCAGGACTACTAGATACCTACGAGCAGTACTTC. Its translation is CASSLAGLLDTYEQYF.

The rearrangement links TRBV4-1 to TRBJ1-2; weak D call: TRBD1 (6 bases). V was trimmed by 4 bases and J by 6 bases, leaving 9 bases between them. Germline V CDR1 and CDR2: MGHRA, YSYEKL. This CDR3 comprises 12 residues. The CDR3 sequence: CASSLPGDGYTF. For the CDR3, the DNA is TGCGCCAGCAGCCTACCAGGGGATGGCTACACCTTC.

J is TRBJ1-1 and V is TRBV7-2; the D gene is possibly TRBD1 (5 bases). Germline V gene sequence: CDR1 SGHTA, CDR2 FQGNSA. The CDR3 runs to 13 residues. V lost 6 bases to trimming and J lost 1 base, with 9 bases between them. The CDR3 loop reads CASSSQGNTEAFF. The CDR3 bases are TGTGCCAGCAGTTCCCAGGGGAACACTGAAGCTTTCTTT.

The rearrangement uses TRBV28 and TRBJ1-4; maybe TRBD1 (6 bases). The CDR3 sequence is 13 residues long. Per germline, CDR1 MDHEN and CDR2 SYDVKM. V lost 6 bases and J 10 bases, leaving 15 bases between the germline ends. The DNA of the CDR3 is TGTGCCAGCAGGGTGGGGGCGATTGGAAAACTGTTTTTT. Its translation is CASRVGAIGKLFF.

For the CDR3, the DNA is TGTGCCAGCGGGCCAGTCCTAAACACTGAAGCTTTCTTT. Protein: CASGPVLNTEAFF. The chain has TRBV28 and TRBJ1-1; D is unclear. Germline lookup yields CDR1 MDHEN and CDR2 SYDVKM. This CDR3 is 13 amino acids long. V lost 8 bases, J lost 2 bases, and 12 bases lay in between.

Notes on this clone: Other DNA sequences in the sample encode the same CDR3. The chain has TRBV28 and TRBJ2-5; 9 nucleotides match TRBD1. Trimming cost V 3 bases and J 5 bases; bases outside gene matches: 7. CDR1 is MDHEN and CDR2 is SYDVKM in the germline V gene. This CDR3 contains 15 residues. As DNA, the CDR3 is TGTGCCAGCAGTTTGGGGGGACAGGGTGGGGAGACCCAGTACTTC. It is translated as CASSLGGQGGETQYF.